The clone carrying this T cell receptor (beta chain) showed up just a few times. Its antigen remains unknown. This sample is drawn from a study of vaccination effects on CD4 cells after COVID-19. Produced via immunoSEQ multiplex PCR; TCRdb's table is partial and in-frame only. The sample lists about 46,000 clones; 65% to 75% were seen once. At the end of 10 days of culture, CD4+ T cells were isolated. This person's SARS-CoV-2 infection, confirmed by PCR, occurred between March and December 2020. Participants got two doses of BNT162b2 or mRNA-1273 vaccine. The CDR3 runs to 15 residues. Germline V lookup: CDR1 MNHEY, CDR2 SMNVEV (reference sequence). J was trimmed by 4 bases and V by 10 bases; bases with no gene match: 15.

This chain joins TRBV27 and TRBJ2-7, with 8 bases identical to TRBD1. The sequence was obtained from a human donor who had a prior SARS-CoV-2 infection. This specimen consisted of CD4+ T cells from PBMCs cultured without peptide, obtained after COVID-19 vaccination. CDR3 amino acids: CATAKFGQGLYEQYF. CDR3 bases: TGTGCCACCGCTAAATTTGGACAGGGCCTTTACGAGCAGTACTTC.